The clone carrying this TCR beta chain was recorded a few times. The target antigen is unknown. TCR beta VDJ and CDR3 profiles were obtained from a genomic DNA template. Each CDR3 protein is one row after TCRdb ran MiXCR on the reads. Of 150,000 to 180,000 distinct CDR3 sequences in the sample, 40% to 65% are singletons; the top ten hold roughly 12%. This specimen belongs to a study of CD8+CD57+ T cells in acquired aplastic anemia. Findings and caveats of the study: No significant difference in CD8+ Simpson's diversity was found between patients and controls. Some 28 CD8+ CDR3 sequences occurred in both the patients and the controls.

This CDR3 spans 15 amino acids. Germline V lookup: CDR1 LNHNV, CDR2 YYDKDF (reference sequence). The V and J ends lost 2 bases and 8 bases, in that order; junction bases with no gene match: 7. The sequenced patients had an expansion of CD8+CD57+ cells seen by flow cytometry. No therapy had been given to the patients at the time of blood sampling. The chain recombines TRBV15 with TRBJ1-4, with TRBD1 matching over 8 bases. The sequence was collected from a human donor with aplastic anemia. The sequencing sample was made of sorted CD4+, CD8+, or CD8+CD57+ T cells (not recorded which) from PBMCs. This CDR3 is CATSRQGARGEKLFF. The CDR3 DNA is TGTGCCACCAGCAGACAGGGGGCGCGAGGGGAAAAACTGTTTTTT.